This is a list of T cell receptor beta chains from one sample in a study of blood T cell repertoires in COVID-19. Libraries were prepared by immunoSEQ multiplex PCR; TCRdb keeps only in-frame clonotypes and omits some of them. Of about 200,000 clones listed, roughly nine tenths are singletons. The sequencing input was peripheral blood. These receptors all stem from a man aged 60-69 years with active or convalescent COVID-19. CDR3s include the opening cysteine and the closing phenylalanine or tryptophan. D genes are given only for firm matches. Not all rows give a size; the values are once, few, many and, for expanded clones, a class.

d_gene,v_gene,abundance,j_gene,CDR3aa,CDR3nt
.,TRBV7-9,few,TRBJ1-5,CASSSDSGDQPQHF,TGTGCCAGCAGCTCGGACAGCGGGGATCAGCCCCAGCATTTT
TRBD1,TRBV6-5,.,TRBJ2-1,CATTGVHEQFF,TGTGCCACCACAGGGGTCCATGAGCAGTTCTTC
TRBD2,TRBV6-6,once,TRBJ2-1,CASIRGLADNEQFF,TGTGCCAGCATTAGAGGACTAGCGGACAATGAGCAGTTCTTC
.,TRBV6-5,.,TRBJ1-4,CASKPRAWGHEKLFF,TGTGCCAGCAAACCCCGAGCCTGGGGGCACGAAAAACTGTTTTTT
.,TRBV5-4,.,TRBJ2-2,CASSFKGYGTGELFF,TGTGCCAGCAGCTTTAAGGGGTACGGCACCGGGGAGCTGTTTTTT
TRBD1,TRBV5-1,.,TRBJ2-7,CASSFGQGIYEQYF,TGCGCCAGCAGCTTCGGACAGGGTATCTACGAGCAGTACTTC
TRBD1,TRBV5-1,once,TRBJ1-2,CASSQDRFYGYTF,TGCGCCAGCAGCCAGGACAGGTTCTATGGCTACACCTTC
.,TRBV5-1,.,TRBJ2-3,CASSYGFDGGTDTQYF,TGCGCCAGCAGCTACGGATTTGACGGAGGCACAGATACGCAGTATTTT
.,TRBV19,.,TRBJ1-2,CASSIGQYFLYGYTF,TGTGCCAGTAGTATAGGACAGTACTTTCTCTATGGCTACACCTTC
TRBD1,TRBV2,few,TRBJ1-1,CASRFGGQENTEAFF,TGTGCCAGCAGGTTCGGGGGACAGGAGAACACTGAAGCTTTCTTT
.,TRBV2,.,TRBJ2-5,CASSVERSVPKTQYF,TGTGCCAGCAGTGTCGAGCGATCCGTTCCCAAGACCCAGTACTTC
.,TRBV29-1,.,TRBJ2-1,CSVVGGTDNEQFF,TGCAGCGTTGTTGGGGGGACAGACAATGAGCAGTTCTTC
TRBD1,TRBV5-1,.,TRBJ2-7,CASSGGTGPYEQYF,TGCGCCAGCAGCGGTGGGACAGGGCCCTACGAGCAGTACTTC
.,TRBV4-1,.,TRBJ1-3,CASSQEVGLLGNTIYF,TGCGCCAGCAGCCAAGAGGTGGGCCTATTAGGAAACACCATATATTTT
.,TRBV12-5,.,TRBJ2-3,CASGFSRREDTQYF,TGTGCTAGTGGTTTTAGCAGACGTGAAGATACGCAGTATTTT
.,TRBV5-1,.,TRBJ2-3,CASSPRQTDTQYF,TGCGCCAGCAGTCCCCGACAGACAGATACGCAGTATTTT
.,TRBV27,.,TRBJ1-6,CASHKNSNSPLHF,TGTGCCAGTCATAAGAACAGTAATTCACCCCTCCACTTT
TRBD1,TRBV5-1,.,TRBJ1-6,CASSPGPGGYNSPLHF,TGCGCCAGCAGCCCTGGGCCAGGGGGCTATAATTCACCCCTCCACTTT
TRBD2,TRBV19,.,TRBJ2-1,CASTATSGGAWTYNEQFF,TGTGCCAGTACCGCGACTAGCGGGGGGGCCTGGACCTACAATGAGCAGTTCTTC
.,TRBV24-1,.,TRBJ2-7,CATSDRQVHEQYF,TGTGCCACCAGTGATCGACAGGTCCACGAGCAGTACTTC
TRBD1,TRBV11-2,.,TRBJ2-5,CASSPTGGRETQYF,TGTGCCAGCAGCCCCACAGGGGGCCGGGAGACCCAGTACTTC
TRBD1,TRBV19,.,TRBJ2-1,CASKGQGTYNEQFF,TGTGCCAGCAAGGGACAGGGCACCTACAATGAGCAGTTCTTC
TRBD1,TRBV19,.,TRBJ1-6,CASSVTGTGDSPLHF,TGTGCCAGTAGTGTTACAGGGACAGGGGATTCACCCCTCCACTTT
.,TRBV11-2,.,TRBJ2-2,CASTRKTYRDTGELFF,TGTGCCAGCACCCGGAAGACTTATCGGGACACCGGGGAGCTGTTTTTT
.,TRBV23-1,once,TRBJ2-1,CASSPCPSRDISYNEQFF,TGCGCCAGCAGTCCTTGTCCCTCACGGGATATCTCCTACAATGAGCAGTTCTTC
.,TRBV19,.,TRBJ1-3,CASSSAAGNTIYF,TGTGCCAGTAGTAGCGCTGCTGGAAACACCATATATTTT
TRBD1,TRBV6-5,.,TRBJ1-1,CASSYSEGTGGTEAFF,TGTGCCAGCAGTTACTCGGAAGGGACAGGGGGCACTGAAGCTTTCTTT
.,TRBV6-2/TRBV6-3,.,TRBJ1-5,CASSTGRNSNQPQHF,TGTGCCAGCAGCACCGGGAGAAATAGCAATCAGCCCCAGCATTTT
.,TRBV5-1,.,TRBJ2-2,CASSFTGSTNTGELFF,TGCGCCAGCAGCTTCACAGGGAGCACGAACACCGGGGAGCTGTTTTTT
.,TRBV9,.,TRBJ1-6,CASSGQNSALHF,TGTGCCAGCAGCGGGCAAAATTCAGCCCTCCACTTT
.,TRBV7-9,.,TRBJ1-3,CASSPNFGSGNTIYF,TGTGCCAGCAGCCCTAACTTCGGGTCTGGAAACACCATATATTTT
.,TRBV7-9,.,TRBJ1-1,CASHTRQDTEAFF,TGTGCCAGCCATACCCGGCAGGATACTGAAGCTTTCTTT
.,TRBV19,.,TRBJ2-7,CASSIGGGLGEQYF,TGTGCCAGTAGTATAGGAGGAGGGTTGGGCGAGCAGTACTTC
.,TRBV6-2/TRBV6-3,.,TRBJ2-1,CASSYEAGLLFNEQFF,TGTGCCAGCAGTTATGAGGCGGGACTTCTCTTCAATGAGCAGTTCTTC
TRBD1,TRBV5-1,.,TRBJ2-5,CASSLGTGMETQYF,TGCGCCAGCAGCTTGGGGACAGGGATGGAGACCCAGTACTTC
TRBD1,TRBV7-9,.,TRBJ2-5,CASSFTAGTEETQYF,TGTGCCAGCAGCTTTACGGCTGGGACAGAAGAGACCCAGTACTTC
.,TRBV28,once,TRBJ1-6,CASSRAAAGNSPLHF,TGTGCCAGCAGTCGGGCGGCAGCGGGCAATTCACCCCTCCACTTT
TRBD1,TRBV4-1,.,TRBJ1-6,CASSQAGTGGNNSPLHF,TGCGCCAGCAGCCAAGCTGGGACAGGGGGCAATAATTCACCCCTCCACTTT
.,TRBV11-2,.,TRBJ2-5,CASSLDGRAQYF,TGTGCCAGCAGCTTAGACGGTCGGGCCCAGTACTTC
.,TRBV27,.,TRBJ1-2,CASSLGGNYGYTF,TGTGCCAGCAGTTTAGGGGGGAACTATGGCTACACCTTC
TRBD2,TRBV5-1,.,TRBJ2-3,CASSFPGLAGGLNTQYF,TGCGCCAGCAGCTTCCCGGGACTAGCGGGGGGGTTGAATACGCAGTATTTT
TRBD1,TRBV2,.,TRBJ1-2,CASSGDRGHGYTF,TGTGCCAGCAGTGGTGACAGGGGGCATGGCTACACCTTC
TRBD2,TRBV5-1,.,TRBJ2-5,CASSMMPTSEETQYF,TGCGCCAGCAGCATGATGCCGACTAGCGAGGAGACCCAGTACTTC
.,TRBV2,.,TRBJ1-5,CASRGDSSHNQPQHF,TGTGCCAGCAGAGGAGACAGTTCGCATAATCAGCCCCAGCATTTT
.,TRBV27,.,TRBJ2-7,CASSLSRFSYEQYF,TGTGCCAGCAGTCTTTCCAGATTCTCCTACGAGCAGTACTTC